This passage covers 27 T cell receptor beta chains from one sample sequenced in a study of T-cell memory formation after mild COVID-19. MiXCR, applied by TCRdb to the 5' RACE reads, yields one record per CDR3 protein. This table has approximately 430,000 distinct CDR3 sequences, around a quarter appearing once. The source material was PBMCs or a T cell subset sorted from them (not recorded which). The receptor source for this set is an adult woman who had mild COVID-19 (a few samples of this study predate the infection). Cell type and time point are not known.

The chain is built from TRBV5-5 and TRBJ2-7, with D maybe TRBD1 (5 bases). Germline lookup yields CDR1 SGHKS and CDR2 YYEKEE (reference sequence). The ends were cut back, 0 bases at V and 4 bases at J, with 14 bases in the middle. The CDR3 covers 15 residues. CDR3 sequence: CASSLAGHDTYEQYF. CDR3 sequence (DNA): TGTGCCAGCAGCTTGGCAGGGCATGATACGTACGAGCAGTACTTC.

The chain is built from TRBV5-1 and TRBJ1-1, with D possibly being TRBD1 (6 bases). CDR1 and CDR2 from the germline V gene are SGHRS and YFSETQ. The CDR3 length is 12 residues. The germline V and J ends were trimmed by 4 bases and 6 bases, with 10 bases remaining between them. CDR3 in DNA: TGCGCCAGCAGCGTCGACAGGTCTGAAGCTTTCTTT. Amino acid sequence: CASSVDRSEAFF.

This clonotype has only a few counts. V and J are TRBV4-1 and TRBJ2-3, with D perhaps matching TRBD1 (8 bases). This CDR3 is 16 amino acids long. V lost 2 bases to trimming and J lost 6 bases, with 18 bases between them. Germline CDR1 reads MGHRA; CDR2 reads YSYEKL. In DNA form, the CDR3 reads TGCGCCAGCAGCCAAAGACCACAGGGGGGAGGGGATACGCAGTATTTT. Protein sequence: CASSQRPQGGGDTQYF.

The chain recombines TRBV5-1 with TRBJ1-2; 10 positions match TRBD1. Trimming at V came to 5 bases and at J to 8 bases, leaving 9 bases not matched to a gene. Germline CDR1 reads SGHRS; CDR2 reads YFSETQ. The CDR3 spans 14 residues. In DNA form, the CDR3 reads TGCGCCAGCAGGCCCTCCGGGACAGGGGAGGGCTACACCTTC. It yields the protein CASRPSGTGEGYTF.

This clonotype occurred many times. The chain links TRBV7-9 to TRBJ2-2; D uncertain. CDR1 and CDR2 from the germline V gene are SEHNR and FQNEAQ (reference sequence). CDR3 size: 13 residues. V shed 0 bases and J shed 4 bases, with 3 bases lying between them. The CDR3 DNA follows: TGTGCCAGCAGCTTAGCCAGCACCGGGGAGCTGTTTTTT. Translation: CASSLASTGELFF.

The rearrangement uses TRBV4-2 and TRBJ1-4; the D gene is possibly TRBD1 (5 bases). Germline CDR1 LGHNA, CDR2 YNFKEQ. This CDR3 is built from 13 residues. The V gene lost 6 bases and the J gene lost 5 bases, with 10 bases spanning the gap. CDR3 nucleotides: TGTGCCAGCAGAGACAGCTTAAATGAAAAACTGTTTTTT. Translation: CASRDSLNEKLFF.

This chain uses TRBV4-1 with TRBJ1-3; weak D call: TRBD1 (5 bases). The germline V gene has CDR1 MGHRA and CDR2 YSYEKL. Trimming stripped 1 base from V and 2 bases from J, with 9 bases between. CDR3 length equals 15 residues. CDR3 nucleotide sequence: TGCGCCAGCAGCCAAGCGACAGTCCCTGGAAACACCATATATTTT. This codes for CASSQATVPGNTIYF.

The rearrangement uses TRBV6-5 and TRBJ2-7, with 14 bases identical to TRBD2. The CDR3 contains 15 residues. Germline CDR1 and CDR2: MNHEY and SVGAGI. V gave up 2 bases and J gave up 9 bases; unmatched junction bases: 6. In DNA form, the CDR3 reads TGTGCCAGCAGTTACCCGGGGACTAGCGGGAGAGTGCAGTACTTC. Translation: CASSYPGTSGRVQYF.

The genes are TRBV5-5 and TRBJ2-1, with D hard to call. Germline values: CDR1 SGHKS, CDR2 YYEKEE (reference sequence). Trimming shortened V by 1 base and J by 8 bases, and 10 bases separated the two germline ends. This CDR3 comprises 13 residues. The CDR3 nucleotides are TGTGCCAGCAGCTTGTGGGGTTGGGATGAGCAGTTCTTC. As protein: CASSLWGWDEQFF.

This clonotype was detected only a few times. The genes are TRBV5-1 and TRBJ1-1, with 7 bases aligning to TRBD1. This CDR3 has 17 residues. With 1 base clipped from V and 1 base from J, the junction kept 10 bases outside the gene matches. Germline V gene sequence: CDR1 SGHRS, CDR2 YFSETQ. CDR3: CASSLHRNRGSNTEAFF. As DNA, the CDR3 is TGCGCCAGCAGCTTGCACCGGAACAGGGGTTCGAACACTGAAGCTTTCTTT. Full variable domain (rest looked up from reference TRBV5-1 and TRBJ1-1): KAGVTQTPRYLIKTRGQQVTLSCSPISGHRSVSWYQQTPGQGLQFLFEYFSETQRNKGNFPGRFSGRQFSNSRSEMNVSTLELGDSALYLCASSLHRNRGSNTEAFFGQGTRLTVV.

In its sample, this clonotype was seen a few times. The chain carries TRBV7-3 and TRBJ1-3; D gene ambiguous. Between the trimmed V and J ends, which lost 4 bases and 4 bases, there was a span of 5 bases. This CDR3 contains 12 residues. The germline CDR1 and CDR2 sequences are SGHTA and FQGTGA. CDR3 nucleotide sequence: TGTGCCAGCAGCTCCCCCGGAAACACCATATATTTT. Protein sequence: CASSSPGNTIYF. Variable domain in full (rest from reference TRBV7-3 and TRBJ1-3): GAGVSQTPSNKVTEKGKYVELRCDPISGHTALYWYRQSLGQGPEFLIYFQGTGAADDSGLPNDRFFAVRPEGSVSTLKIQRTERGDSAVYLCASSSPGNTIYFGEGSWLTVV.

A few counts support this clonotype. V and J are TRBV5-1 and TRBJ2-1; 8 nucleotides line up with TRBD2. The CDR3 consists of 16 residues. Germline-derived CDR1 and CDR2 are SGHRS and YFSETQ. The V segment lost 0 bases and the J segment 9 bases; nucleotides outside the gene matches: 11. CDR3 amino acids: CASSLERGGGVGEQFF. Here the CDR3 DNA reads TGCGCCAGCAGCTTGGAACGGGGGGGCGGAGTCGGTGAGCAGTTCTTC.

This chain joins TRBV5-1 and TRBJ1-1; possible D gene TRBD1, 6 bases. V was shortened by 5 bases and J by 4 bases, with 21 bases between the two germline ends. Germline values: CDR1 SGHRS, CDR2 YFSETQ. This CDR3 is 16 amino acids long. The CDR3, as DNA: TGCGCCAGCAGTCACCGATTACAGGGCGTTGGCACTGAAGCTTTCTTT. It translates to CASSHRLQGVGTEAFF.

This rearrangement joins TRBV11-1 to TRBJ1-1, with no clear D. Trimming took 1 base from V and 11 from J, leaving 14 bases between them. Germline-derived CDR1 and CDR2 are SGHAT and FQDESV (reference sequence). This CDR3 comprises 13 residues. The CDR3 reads CASSLDARLKAFF. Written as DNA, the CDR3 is TGTGCCAGCAGCTTAGACGCCAGGCTGAAGGCTTTCTTT.

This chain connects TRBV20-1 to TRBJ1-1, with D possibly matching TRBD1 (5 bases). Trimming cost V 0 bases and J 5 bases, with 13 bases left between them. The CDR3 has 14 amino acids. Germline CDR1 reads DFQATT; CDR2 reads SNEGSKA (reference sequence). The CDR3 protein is CSARDAGRATEAFF. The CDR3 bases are TGCAGTGCTAGAGACGCGGGCAGGGCTACTGAAGCTTTCTTT.

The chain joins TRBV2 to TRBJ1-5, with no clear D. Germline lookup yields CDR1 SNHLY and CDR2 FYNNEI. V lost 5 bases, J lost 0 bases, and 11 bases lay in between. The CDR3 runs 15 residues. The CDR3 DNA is TGTGCCAGCAGTTATTGGACGTATAGCAATCAGCCCCAGCATTTT. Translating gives CASSYWTYSNQPQHF. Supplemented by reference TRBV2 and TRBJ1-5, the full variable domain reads EPEVTQTPSHQVTQMGQEVILRCVPISNHLYFYWYRQILGQKVEFLVSFYNNEISEKSEIFDDQFSVERPDGSNFTLKIRSTKLEDSAMYFCASSYWTYSNQPQHFGDGTRLSIL.

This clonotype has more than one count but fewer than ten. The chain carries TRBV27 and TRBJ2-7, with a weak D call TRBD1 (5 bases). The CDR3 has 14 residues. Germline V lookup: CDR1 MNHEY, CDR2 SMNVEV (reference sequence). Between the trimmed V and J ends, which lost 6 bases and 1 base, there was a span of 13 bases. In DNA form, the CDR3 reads TGTGCCAGCAGGCGACAGTTTAATTCCTACGAGCAGTACTTC. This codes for CASRRQFNSYEQYF.

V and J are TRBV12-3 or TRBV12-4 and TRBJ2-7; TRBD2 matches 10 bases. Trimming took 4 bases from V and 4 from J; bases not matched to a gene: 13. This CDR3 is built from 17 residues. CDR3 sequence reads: CASSSALLAGPHYEQYF. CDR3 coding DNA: TGTGCCAGCAGTTCGGCCCTACTAGCGGGACCTCATTACGAGCAGTACTTC.

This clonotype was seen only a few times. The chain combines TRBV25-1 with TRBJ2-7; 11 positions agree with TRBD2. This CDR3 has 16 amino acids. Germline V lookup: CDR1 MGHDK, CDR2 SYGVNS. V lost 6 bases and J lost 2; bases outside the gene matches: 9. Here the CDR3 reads CASRGDSGREAYEQYF. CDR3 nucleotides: TGTGCCAGCAGGGGAGATAGCGGGAGGGAGGCCTACGAGCAGTACTTC.

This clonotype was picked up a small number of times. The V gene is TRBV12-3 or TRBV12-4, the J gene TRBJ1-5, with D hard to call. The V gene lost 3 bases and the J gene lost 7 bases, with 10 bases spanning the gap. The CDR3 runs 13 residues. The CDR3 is CASSLGGIQPQHF. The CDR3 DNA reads TGTGCCAGCAGTTTGGGAGGGATCCAGCCCCAGCATTTT.

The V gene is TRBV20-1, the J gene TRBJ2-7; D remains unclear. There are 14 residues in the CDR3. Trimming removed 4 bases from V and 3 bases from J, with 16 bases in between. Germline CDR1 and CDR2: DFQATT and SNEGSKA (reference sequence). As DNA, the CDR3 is TGCAGTGCTACGGGCTACCTCGGCATCTACGAGCAGTACTTC. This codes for CSATGYLGIYEQYF.

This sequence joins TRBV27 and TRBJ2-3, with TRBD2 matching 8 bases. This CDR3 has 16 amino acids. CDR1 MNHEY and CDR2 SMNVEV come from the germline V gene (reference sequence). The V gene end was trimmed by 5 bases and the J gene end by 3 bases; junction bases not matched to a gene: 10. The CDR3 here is CASSLPTSGGTDTQYF. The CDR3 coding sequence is TGTGCCAGCAGTCTCCCTACTAGCGGAGGAACAGATACGCAGTATTTT.

CDR3 nucleotides: TGTGCCACCAGCGAGGGACACTATAGCAATCAGCCCCAGCATTTT. Residues: CATSEGHYSNQPQHF. V usage is TRBV15 and J usage is TRBJ1-5; D is perhaps TRBD1 (6 bases). The ends were cut back, 5 bases at V and 0 bases at J, with 11 bases in the middle. CDR1 is LNHNV and CDR2 is YYDKDF in the germline V gene (reference sequence). This CDR3 contains 15 residues.

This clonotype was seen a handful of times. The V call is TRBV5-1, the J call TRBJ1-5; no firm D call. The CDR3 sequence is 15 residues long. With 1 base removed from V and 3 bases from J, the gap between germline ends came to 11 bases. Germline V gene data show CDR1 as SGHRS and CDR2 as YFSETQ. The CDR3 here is CASSLFGDNNQPQHF. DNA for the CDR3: TGCGCCAGCAGCTTGTTCGGGGATAACAATCAGCCCCAGCATTTT.

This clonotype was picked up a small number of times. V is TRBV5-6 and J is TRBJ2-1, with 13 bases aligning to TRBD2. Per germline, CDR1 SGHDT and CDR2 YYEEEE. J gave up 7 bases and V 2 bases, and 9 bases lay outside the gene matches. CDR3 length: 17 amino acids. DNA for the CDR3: TGTGCCAGCAGCTTCCCTCTACTAGCGGGAGGGAGTAATGAGCAGTTCTTC. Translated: CASSFPLLAGGSNEQFF.

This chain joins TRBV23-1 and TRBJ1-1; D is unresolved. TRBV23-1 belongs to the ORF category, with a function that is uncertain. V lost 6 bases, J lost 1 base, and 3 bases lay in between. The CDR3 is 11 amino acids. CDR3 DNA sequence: TGCGCCAGCAGACAGAACACTGAAGCTTTCTTT. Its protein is CASRQNTEAFF.

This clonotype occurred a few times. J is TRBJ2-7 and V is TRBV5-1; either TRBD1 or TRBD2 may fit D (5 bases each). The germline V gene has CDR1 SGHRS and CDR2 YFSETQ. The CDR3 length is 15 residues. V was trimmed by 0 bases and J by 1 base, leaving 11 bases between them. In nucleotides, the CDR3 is TGCGCCAGCAGCTTGGACGGCAGGGAGTCCTACGAGCAGTACTTC. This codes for CASSLDGRESYEQYF. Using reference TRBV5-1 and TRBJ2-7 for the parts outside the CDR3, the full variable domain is KAGVTQTPRYLIKTRGQQVTLSCSPISGHRSVSWYQQTPGQGLQFLFEYFSETQRNKGNFPGRFSGRQFSNSRSEMNVSTLELGDSALYLCASSLDGRESYEQYFGPGTRLTVT.